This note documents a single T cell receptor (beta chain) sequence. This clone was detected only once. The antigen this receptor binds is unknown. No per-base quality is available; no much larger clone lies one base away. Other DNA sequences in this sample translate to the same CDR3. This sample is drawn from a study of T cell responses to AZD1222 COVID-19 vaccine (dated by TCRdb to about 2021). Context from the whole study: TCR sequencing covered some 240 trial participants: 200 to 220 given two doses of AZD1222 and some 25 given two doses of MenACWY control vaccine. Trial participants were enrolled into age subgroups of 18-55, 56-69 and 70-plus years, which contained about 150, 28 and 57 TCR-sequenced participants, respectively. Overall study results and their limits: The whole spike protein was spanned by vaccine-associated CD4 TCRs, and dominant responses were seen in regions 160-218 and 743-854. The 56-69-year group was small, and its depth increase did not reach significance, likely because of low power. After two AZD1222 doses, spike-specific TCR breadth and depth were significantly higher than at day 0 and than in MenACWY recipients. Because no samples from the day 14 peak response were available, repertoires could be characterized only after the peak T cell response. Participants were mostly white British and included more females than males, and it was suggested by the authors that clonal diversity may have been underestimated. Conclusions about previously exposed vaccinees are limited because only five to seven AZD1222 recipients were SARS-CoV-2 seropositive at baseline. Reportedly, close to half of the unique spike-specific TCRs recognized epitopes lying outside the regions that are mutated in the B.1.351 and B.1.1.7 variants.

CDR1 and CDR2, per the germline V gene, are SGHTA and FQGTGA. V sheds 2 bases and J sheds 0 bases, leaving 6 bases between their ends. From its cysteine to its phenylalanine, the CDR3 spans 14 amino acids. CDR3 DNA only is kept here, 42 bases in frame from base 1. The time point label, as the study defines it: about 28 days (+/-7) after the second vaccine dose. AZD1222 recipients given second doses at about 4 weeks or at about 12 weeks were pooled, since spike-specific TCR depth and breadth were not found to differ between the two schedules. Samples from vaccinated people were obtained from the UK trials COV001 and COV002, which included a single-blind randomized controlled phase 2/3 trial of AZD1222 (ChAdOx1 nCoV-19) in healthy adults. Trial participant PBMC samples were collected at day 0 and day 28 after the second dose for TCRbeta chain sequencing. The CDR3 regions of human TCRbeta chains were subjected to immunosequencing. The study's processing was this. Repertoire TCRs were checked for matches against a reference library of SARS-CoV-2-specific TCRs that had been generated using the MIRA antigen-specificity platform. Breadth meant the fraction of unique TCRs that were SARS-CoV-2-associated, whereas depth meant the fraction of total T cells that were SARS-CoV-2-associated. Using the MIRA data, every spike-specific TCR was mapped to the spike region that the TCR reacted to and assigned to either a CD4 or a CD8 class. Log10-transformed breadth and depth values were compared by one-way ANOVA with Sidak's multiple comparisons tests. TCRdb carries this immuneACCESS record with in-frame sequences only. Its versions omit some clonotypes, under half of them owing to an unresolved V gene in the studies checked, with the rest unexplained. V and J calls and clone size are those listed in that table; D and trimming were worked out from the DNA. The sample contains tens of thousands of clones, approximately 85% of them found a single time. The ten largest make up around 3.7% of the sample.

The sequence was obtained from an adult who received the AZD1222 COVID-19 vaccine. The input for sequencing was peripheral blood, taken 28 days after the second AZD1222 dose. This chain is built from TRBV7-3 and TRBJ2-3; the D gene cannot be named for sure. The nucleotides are TGTGCCAGCAGCTTATTAGGGAGCACAGATACGCAGTATTTT. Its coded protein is CASSLLGSTDTQYF.